This T cell receptor beta chain was found in a study of cytomegalovirus exposure and HLA in healthy donors. Looked up from germline, CDR1 is SGHAT and CDR2 is FQNNGV. Germline trimming cut 0 bases from V and 3 bases from J; bases unmatched to any gene: 0. The CDR3 totals 15 residues. This PCR relied on a set of 60 Vbeta primers and 13 Jbeta primers. Only in-frame clones appear in the TCRdb table, and some are missing; sequencing was by immunoSEQ multiplex PCR. The profile shows over 150,000 clones, around four fifths of them singletons. V gene TRBV11-2 combines with J gene TRBJ2-5, with TRBD2 identical over 11 bases. This sequence was found in a woman aged 45-60 years in good health and CMV-seropositive. Source material: PBMCs. As DNA, the CDR3 is TGTGCCAGCAGCTTAGATAGCGGGGGGGAAGAGACCCAGTACTTC. Translated, it gives CASSLDSGGEETQYF.